A single sample gave rise to the 22 T cell receptor beta chains below, sequenced in a study of identical twins. MiXCR, run by TCRdb on the 5' RACE reads, gives a single entry per CDR3 protein. In the table there are 500,000 to 650,000 distinct CDR3 sequences, just over 7% of which are singletons. These data also featured in a second study, about yellow fever vaccine responses in identical twins.

Specimen: PBMCs. The receptors shown here come from a woman between 18 and 29 years old in good health.

In this sample, this clonotype turned up many times. The chain couples TRBV9 to TRBJ2-1, with TRBD2 as a possible D gene (6 bases). Looked up from germline, CDR1 is SGDLS and CDR2 is YYNGEE. This CDR3 contains 14 residues. Trimming took off 3 bases at V and 8 bases at J, with 15 bases between the two ends. The CDR3 DNA is TGTGCCAGCAGCGGTGGACTACCTCGCGATGAGCAGTTCTTC. Translation gives CASSGGLPRDEQFF.

This clonotype was detected a few times. The CDR3 here is CSAPPGSGNTEAFF. DNA for the CDR3: TGCAGTGCTCCCCCCGGTTCGGGGAACACTGAAGCTTTCTTT. The chain carries TRBV20-1 and TRBJ1-1; D is unclear. The germline V gene has CDR1 DFQATT and CDR2 SNEGSKA (reference sequence). V was pared by 5 bases and J by 1 base, with 14 bases between. The CDR3 contains 14 residues.

The V and J genes are TRBV28 and TRBJ2-3, with 10 bases aligning to TRBD1. Germline values: CDR1 MDHEN, CDR2 SYDVKM. With V trimmed by 8 bases and J by 1 base, 3 bases remained unmatched. The CDR3 has 14 residues. CDR3 nucleotide sequence: TGTGCCAGCTGCGGGACAGGGGGCACAGATACGCAGTATTTT. Its translation is CASCGTGGTDTQYF.

Only a few counts were recorded for this clonotype. V usage is TRBV10-1 and J usage is TRBJ2-1; the match to TRBD2 covers 7 bases. CDR1 WNHNN and CDR2 SYGVQD come from the germline V gene (reference sequence). This CDR3 region has 13 residues. The junction had 5 bases not matched to a gene; V was cut back by 6 bases and J by 6 bases. The CDR3 bases are TGCGCCAGCAGCGAGGGACTAATCAATGAGCAGTTCTTC. Its protein product is CASSEGLINEQFF.

Many counts were recorded for this clonotype. V usage is TRBV29-1 and J usage is TRBJ2-2; no reliable D call. The length of the CDR3 is 11 residues. V lost 5 bases and J lost 3, with 4 bases in between. In germline, CDR1 is SQVTM, CDR2 ANQGSEA. The CDR3 sequence is CSVLHTGELFF. The CDR3 DNA reads TGCAGCGTTCTTCACACCGGGGAGCTGTTTTTT.

This clonotype was counted at least ten times. The chain is built from TRBV2 and TRBJ2-7; D not certain. Germline assignment: CDR1 SNHLY and CDR2 FYNNEI. This CDR3 spans 13 amino acids. The V end lost 6 bases, the J end lost 5 bases, and 14 bases lay between the germline ends. This CDR3 reads CASRLDRRDEQYF. As DNA, the CDR3 is TGTGCCAGCAGACTCGACCGTAGGGACGAGCAGTACTTC.

This clonotype was found many times. This chain uses TRBV20-1 with TRBJ1-5, with 9 nucleotides matching TRBD1. The CDR3 is 14 amino acids. Germline CDR1 reads DFQATT; CDR2 reads SNEGSKA (reference sequence). Losses at the gene ends were 3 bases for V and 4 bases for J; bases not matched to a gene: 4. The CDR3 bases are TGCAGTGCTAGTAGTGGGACAGGGAATCAGCCCCAGCATTTT. This codes for CSASSGTGNQPQHF.

This clonotype was seen many times. Here the CDR3 DNA reads TGTGCCAGCAGCCAAGGGACAGGGGGCGTTGGTGGCTACACCTTC. Amino acid sequence: CASSQGTGGVGGYTF. This sequence joins TRBV3-1 and TRBJ1-2; 11 bases map to TRBD1. This CDR3 spans 15 amino acids. V was pared by 1 base and J by 7 bases, with 5 bases of the junction left unmatched. Germline CDR1 and CDR2: LGHDT and YNNKEL (reference sequence).

This clonotype was observed a handful of times. The chain recombines TRBV29-1 with TRBJ2-2; unclear D gene. Trimming took off 4 bases at V and 5 bases at J, with 14 bases between the two ends. The CDR3 loop spans 14 amino acids. Germline V gene lookup returns CDR1 SQVTM and CDR2 ANQGSEA. In nucleotides, the CDR3 is TGCAGCGTTGCCGTCTGGGGAAGTACCGGGGAGCTGTTTTTT. The encoded protein is CSVAVWGSTGELFF.

This clonotype has a count of ten or more. The chain couples TRBV10-3 to TRBJ2-5, with 8 nucleotides matching TRBD1. The J segment lost 4 bases and the V segment lost 6 bases, leaving 7 bases of the junction unmatched. The CDR3 is 14 amino acids. Germline assignment: CDR1 ENHRY and CDR2 SYGVKD. The CDR3 here is CAIRPGQGGETQYF. CDR3 in DNA: TGTGCCATCAGACCCGGACAGGGAGGAGAGACCCAGTACTTC.

This clonotype was observed at least ten times. The chain uses TRBV20-1 and TRBJ1-6; D not resolved. This CDR3 spans 12 amino acids. Trimming stripped 1 base from V and 8 bases from J, with 6 bases between. From germline, CDR1 is DFQATT and CDR2 SNEGSKA (reference sequence). CDR3 in DNA: TGCAGTGCTAGAGGAACCGATTCACCCCTCCACTTT. It specifies CSARGTDSPLHF.

This clonotype came up many times. The CDR3 DNA follows: TGTGCCAGCAGGCTTTCCGACACTCCGGAGACCCAGTACTTC. It specifies CASRLSDTPETQYF. The rearrangement links TRBV2 to TRBJ2-5; D remains ambiguous. The V end was cut by 6 bases, the J end by 5 bases, with 16 bases between. Germline V lookup: CDR1 SNHLY, CDR2 FYNNEI. CDR3 length: 14 amino acids.

This clonotype appeared many times. The chain recombines TRBV12-3 or TRBV12-4 with TRBJ2-2; D is possibly TRBD2 (5 bases). The ends were cut back, 6 bases at V and 1 base at J, with 9 bases in the middle. CDR3 size: 14 residues. The CDR3 protein is CASSLSGNTGELFF. In nucleotides, the CDR3 is TGTGCCAGCAGCTTAAGCGGGAACACCGGGGAGCTGTTTTTT.

There are many counts of this clonotype. The chain uses TRBV25-1 and TRBJ2-2; D gene unclear. Trimming took 3 bases from V and 8 from J, leaving 10 bases between them. The V gene's germline CDR1 is MGHDK and CDR2 SYGVNS. CDR3 size: 13 residues. For the CDR3, the DNA is TGTGCCAGCAGTGAGTTGGGGATTGGGGAGCTGTTTTTT. This codes for CASSELGIGELFF.

V usage is TRBV2 and J usage is TRBJ2-2; D gene ambiguous. Trimming took off 3 bases at V and 6 bases at J, with 8 bases between the two ends. The germline CDR1 and CDR2 sequences are SNHLY and FYNNEI. This CDR3 spans 13 amino acids. This CDR3 reads CASSDLSPGELFF. CDR3 coding DNA: TGTGCCAGCAGTGATCTTTCGCCCGGGGAGCTGTTTTTT.

This clonotype was observed a handful of times. The V call is TRBV5-1, the J call TRBJ2-7, with 14 bases that match TRBD2. CDR3 length: 15 residues. The V gene's germline CDR1 is SGHRS and CDR2 YFSETQ. V dropped 4 bases and J dropped 6; count of bases not matched to a gene: 6. The CDR3 here is CASSQGTSGSSEQYF. The CDR3 DNA reads as TGCGCCAGCAGCCAGGGGACTAGCGGGAGTTCCGAGCAGTACTTC. Variable domain in full (rest from reference TRBV5-1 and TRBJ2-7): KAGVTQTPRYLIKTRGQQVTLSCSPISGHRSVSWYQQTPGQGLQFLFEYFSETQRNKGNFPGRFSGRQFSNSRSEMNVSTLELGDSALYLCASSQGTSGSSEQYFGPGTRLTVT.

This clonotype occurred a few times. J is TRBJ2-5 and V is TRBV6-1; D assignment may be TRBD1 or TRBD2 (5 bases each). The germline V and J ends were trimmed by 7 bases and 1 base, with 13 bases remaining between them. Germline V gene data show CDR1 as MNHNS and CDR2 as SASEGT. This CDR3 has 14 amino acids. CDR3 sequence: CASKGTGAQETQYF. The CDR3 DNA is TGTGCCAGCAAGGGGACGGGTGCCCAAGAGACCCAGTACTTC.

This clonotype occurred a few times. The chain has TRBV6-6 and TRBJ1-2; D remains unclear. This CDR3 is built from 13 residues. Trimming took 2 bases from V and 8 from J, leaving 12 bases between them. From germline, CDR1 is MNHNY and CDR2 SVGAGI (reference sequence). CDR3 sequence (DNA): TGTGCCAGCAGTTACCCTGAAATGGCCGGCTACACCTTC. It is translated as CASSYPEMAGYTF.

The chain combines TRBV2 with TRBJ2-5; 7 nucleotides match TRBD2. V trimming: 11 bases; J trimming: 2 bases; junction bases outside the gene matches: 8. CDR1 and CDR2 (germline): SNHLY, FYNNEI. The CDR3 sequence is 13 residues long. The CDR3 region is CAVLAGDQETQYF. The CDR3 coding sequence is TGTGCCGTTCTGGCGGGAGATCAAGAGACCCAGTACTTC.

In this sample, this clonotype turned up a few times. The rearrangement joins TRBV29-1 to TRBJ2-1; TRBD2 agrees at 13 bases. With V trimmed by 6 bases and J by 7 bases, 12 bases remained unmatched. Per germline, CDR1 SQVTM and CDR2 ANQGSEA. There are 16 residues in the CDR3. The DNA of the CDR3 is TGCAGCGTGCGGCCGGGGACTAGCGGGGCTTCGAATGAGCAGTTCTTC. This codes for CSVRPGTSGASNEQFF.

This clonotype was detected ten times or more. The chain employs TRBV10-3 and TRBJ2-7; 9 bases align to TRBD1. Trimming took 7 bases from V and 1 from J; bases not matched to a gene: 8. Germline CDR1 is ENHRY and CDR2 is SYGVKD. The CDR3 consists of 15 residues. The CDR3 DNA reads TGTGCCATCAAGGCCGGACAGGGGATTTCCTACGAGCAGTACTTC. It codes for CAIKAGQGISYEQYF.

This clonotype was observed a few times. This rearrangement joins TRBV6-5 to TRBJ2-1; a weak D match, TRBD1 (5 bases). This CDR3 has 15 residues. The germline CDR1 and CDR2 sequences are MNHEY and SVGAGI. V lost 0 bases and J lost 5, with 11 bases in between. CDR3 protein: CASSYSQGPHNEQFF. The CDR3 bases are TGTGCCAGCAGTTACTCGCAGGGCCCACACAATGAGCAGTTCTTC.